Presented here are 21 T cell receptor beta chains from one specimen sequenced in a study of regulatory T cells in long-lasting Graves disease. Time point here: newly diagnosed GD, antithyroid drugs for less than 3 months. There was RNA extracted from PBMCs, and the TCR library was made from it. Arm-PCR of CDR3 regions with iRepertoire HTBI primers generated TCR beta libraries. TCRdb recomputed calls from the multiplex PCR reads with MiXCR, one row per CDR3 protein. This sample yields about 620,000 distinct CDR3 sequences, of which around 17% are seen a single time; roughly 18% belongs to the top ten. These data also featured in a second study, about T cells in Graves' hyperthyroidism and ophthalmopathy.

Source: peripheral blood mononuclear cells (PBMCs), taken at new diagnosis, from a patient treated with antithyroid drugs. These receptors all stem from a woman aged 25 to 45 with Graves disease.

V and J are TRBV4-2 and TRBJ1-1; D perhaps matches TRBD1 (6 bases). Germline V gene data show CDR1 as LGHNA and CDR2 as YNFKEQ. Trimming pared 0 bases from V and 6 bases from J, leaving 17 bases between. CDR3 size: 16 residues. Here the CDR3 DNA reads TGTGCCAGCAGCCAAGATCCCGACAGGTGGGCCGCTGAAGCTTTCTTT. Translating it yields CASSQDPDRWAAEAFF.

J is TRBJ2-5 and V is TRBV4-2, with 9 positions matching TRBD2. J lost 2 bases, V lost 0 bases, and 4 bases had no gene match. CDR1 is LGHNA, CDR2 YNFKEQ, per germline. There are 16 residues in the CDR3. CDR3 bases: TGTGCCAGCAGCCAAGATCCAGCGGGAGGACAAGAGACCCAGTACTTC. Its translation is CASSQDPAGGQETQYF.

This clonotype was seen repeatedly, ten times or more. CDR3 in DNA: TGTGCCTGGATGGACAGGATCAAAGAGGCTTTCTTT. It codes for CAWMDRIKEAFF. The chain couples TRBV30 to TRBJ1-1; 7 nucleotides match TRBD1. Germline V lookup: CDR1 GTSNPN, CDR2 SVGIG (reference sequence). J was trimmed by 11 bases and V by 4 bases; bases with no gene match: 10. This CDR3 spans 12 amino acids.

Many counts were recorded for this clonotype. This chain links TRBV20-1 with TRBJ2-1, with 9 bases that match TRBD2. Germline assignment: CDR1 DFQATT and CDR2 SNEGSKA (reference sequence). Trimming cost V 5 bases and J 6 bases; bases outside gene matches: 8. The CDR3 extends over 14 amino acids. CDR3 amino acids: CSAGSGRFGNEQFF. The DNA for the CDR3 is TGCAGTGCTGGGAGCGGGAGGTTCGGCAATGAGCAGTTCTTC.

The chain links TRBV4-1 to TRBJ2-1; D unclear. Germline CDR1 MGHRA, CDR2 YSYEKL. Trimming took 0 bases from V and 8 from J, leaving 17 bases between them. The CDR3 totals 16 residues. The CDR3 sequence: CASSQEFAPSADEQFF. The CDR3 DNA is TGCGCCAGCAGCCAAGAATTTGCTCCGTCGGCGGATGAGCAGTTCTTC.

J is TRBJ2-1 and V is TRBV10-1; 7 bases fit TRBD2. V lost 0 bases to trimming and J lost 7 bases; unmatched junction nucleotides: 6. Per the germline V gene, CDR1 is WNHNN and CDR2 is SYGVQD (reference sequence). CDR3 size: 15 residues. CDR3 residues: CASSESKASGNEQFF. CDR3 bases: TGCGCCAGCAGTGAGTCGAAGGCTAGCGGTAATGAGCAGTTCTTC.

This chain joins TRBV29-1 and TRBJ2-7; either TRBD1 or TRBD2 may fit D (5 bases each). Germline V CDR1 and CDR2: SQVTM, ANQGSEA. The CDR3 covers 12 residues. Trimming left V 7 bases short and J 4 bases short, with 14 bases between. The CDR3 DNA reads as TGCAGCGGGGGGACCTACGGATACGAGCAGTACTTC. This codes for CSGGTYGYEQYF.

This clonotype was found many times. The J gene is TRBJ2-3, the V gene TRBV6-1; D call uncertain. V lost 6 bases, J lost 0 bases, and 10 bases lay in between. The CDR3 length is 14 residues. CDR1 is MNHNS and CDR2 is SASEGT in the germline V gene. The CDR3: CASRLGSSTDTQYF. CDR3 DNA: TGTGCCAGCAGGTTGGGTAGTAGCACAGATACGCAGTATTTT.

This clonotype turned up a few times. The V gene is TRBV6-1, the J gene TRBJ2-7; D is perhaps TRBD1 (6 bases). Looked up from germline, CDR1 is MNHNS and CDR2 is SASEGT. The CDR3 sequence is 13 residues long. The V gene lost 6 bases and the J gene lost 1 base, with 10 bases spanning the gap. For the CDR3, the DNA is TGTGCCAGCAGGGACGGACAGTCCTACGAGCAGTACTTC. Amino acid sequence: CASRDGQSYEQYF.

V usage is TRBV3-1 and J usage is TRBJ2-3, with 7 bases fitting TRBD2. Germline V gives CDR1 LGHDT, CDR2 YNNKEL (reference sequence). J lost 2 bases, V lost 1 base, and 12 bases had no gene match. The CDR3 covers 18 residues. The CDR3 reads CASSQGRLGREDTDTQYF. The CDR3 nucleotides read TGTGCCAGCAGCCAAGGCCGTCTAGGACGGGAGGACACAGATACGCAGTATTTT.

This clonotype was counted between two and nine times. The rearrangement links TRBV5-6 to TRBJ1-5; 7 bases match TRBD1. The CDR3 is 15 amino acids. In germline, CDR1 is SGHDT, CDR2 YYEEEE. Trimming cost V 4 bases and J 0 bases; bases outside gene matches: 4. This chain's CDR3 is CASSKGQSSNQPQHF. The DNA for the CDR3 is TGTGCCAGCAGCAAGGGACAGAGTAGCAATCAGCCCCAGCATTTT. Filled out from reference TRBV5-6 and TRBJ1-5, the complete variable domain reads DAGVTQSPTHLIKTRGQQVTLRCSPKSGHDTVSWYQQALGQGPQFIFQYYEEEERQRGNFPDRFSGHQFPNYSSELNVNALLLGDSALYLCASSKGQSSNQPQHFGDGTRLSIL.

This clonotype was seen a few times. J is TRBJ2-4 and V is TRBV11-2, with 9 positions matching TRBD1. Germline CDR1 SGHAT, CDR2 FQNNGV. The CDR3 runs to 17 residues. Unmatched junction bases numbered 9, after V lost 0 bases and J lost 6 bases. The CDR3 nucleotides are TGTGCCAGCAGCTTAGACCCGGGACAGGGAAATTTAAACATTCAGTACTTC. It is translated as CASSLDPGQGNLNIQYF.

This clonotype was counted between two and nine times. J is TRBJ2-3 and V is TRBV10-3; TRBD1 matches 7 bases. The trim removed 10 bases at V and 4 bases at J, leaving 8 bases unmatched. CDR1 is ENHRY, CDR2 SYGVKD, per germline. CDR3 length equals 13 residues. The CDR3, as DNA: TGTGCCACCGCCGACAGGGTCCCAGATACGCAGTATTTT. This translates into CATADRVPDTQYF.

This clonotype was observed a few times. The chain links TRBV7-8 to TRBJ1-5; D not resolved. The V end lost 4 bases, the J end lost 1 base, and 20 bases lay between the germline ends. The CDR3 is made up of 18 amino acids. Germline V lookup: CDR1 SGHVS, CDR2 FQNEAQ. The CDR3 nucleotides read TGTGCCAGCAGCTCCGCGACGGGAGTGAGGGTGAGCAATCAGCCCCAGCATTTT. Translation gives CASSSATGVRVSNQPQHF.

This clonotype has more than one count but fewer than ten. The chain has TRBV7-2 and TRBJ2-2; D might be TRBD2 (5 bases). The CDR3 has 15 amino acids. Per germline, CDR1 SGHTA and CDR2 FQGNSA. V lost 4 bases and J 4 bases, leaving 13 bases between the germline ends. CDR3 residues: CASSSTGLSTGELFF. CDR3 DNA: TGTGCCAGCAGCTCTACGGGATTAAGCACCGGGGAGCTGTTTTTT.

This clonotype was seen ten or more times. The chain combines TRBV5-1 with TRBJ2-3; 7 nucleotides match TRBD2. Germline CDR1 reads SGHRS; CDR2 reads YFSETQ. The junction had 4 bases not matched to a gene; V was cut back by 1 base and J by 2 bases. CDR3 length equals 15 residues. This CDR3 is CASSLSGGPTDTQYF. CDR3 nucleotides: TGCGCCAGCAGCTTGTCGGGGGGACCCACAGATACGCAGTATTTT.

V usage is TRBV7-6 and J usage is TRBJ2-2; 8 positions agree with TRBD2. The CDR3 loop spans 15 amino acids. From germline, CDR1 is SGHVS and CDR2 FNYEAQ. With 10 bases clipped from V and 2 bases from J, the junction kept 9 bases outside the gene matches. CDR3 amino acids: CATEALAANTGELFF. DNA of the CDR3: TGTGCCACCGAGGCACTAGCGGCCAACACCGGGGAGCTGTTTTTT.

This clonotype has only a few counts. The chain is built from TRBV7-2 and TRBJ2-1; 11 bases agree with TRBD2. V shed 3 bases, J shed 4 bases, and the junction held 17 bases outside the gene matches. The germline CDR1 and CDR2 sequences are SGHTA and FQGNSA. The CDR3 contains 20 residues. The CDR3 sequence is CASSLFGIAGGPSEYNEQFF. As DNA, the CDR3 is TGTGCCAGCAGCTTGTTCGGAATAGCGGGAGGGCCCTCGGAATACAATGAGCAGTTCTTC.

The chain recombines TRBV5-1 with TRBJ2-1; D perhaps matches TRBD1 (5 bases). V was pared by 7 bases and J by 8 bases, with 22 bases between. The V gene's germline CDR1 is SGHRS and CDR2 YFSETQ. This CDR3 contains 15 residues. This CDR3 reads CASFIIGEGADEQFF. The CDR3 DNA reads as TGCGCCAGCTTTATCATAGGGGAAGGGGCCGATGAGCAGTTCTTC. Combining the CDR3 with reference TRBV5-1 and TRBJ2-1 gives the whole variable domain KAGVTQTPRYLIKTRGQQVTLSCSPISGHRSVSWYQQTPGQGLQFLFEYFSETQRNKGNFPGRFSGRQFSNSRSEMNVSTLELGDSALYLCASFIIGEGADEQFFGPGTRLTVL.

This rearrangement joins TRBV6-4 to TRBJ2-1; 7 bases agree with TRBD2. There are 16 residues in the CDR3. V lost 2 bases, J lost 0 bases, and 4 bases stayed unmatched. Germline assignment: CDR1 MRHNA and CDR2 SNTAGT. In nucleotides, the CDR3 is TGTGCCAGCAGTGACGGGGCTAGCGGCTCCTACAATGAGCAGTTCTTC. Its protein is CASSDGASGSYNEQFF.

This clonotype came up a few times. One base away lies a much larger clone, so this may be a sequencing read error. The genes are TRBV7-6 and TRBJ1-1; tentative D call: TRBD1 (5 bases). The CDR3 extends over 14 amino acids. V dropped 1 base and J dropped 1 base, with 7 bases sitting between them. From germline, CDR1 is SGHVS and CDR2 FNYEAQ. This CDR3 reads CASSLGRENTEAFF. The CDR3, as DNA: TGTGCCAGCAGCTTAGGCAGGGAGAACACTGAAGCTTTCTTT. The full variable domain, completed using reference TRBV7-6 and TRBJ1-1, is GAGVSQSPRYKVTKRGQDVALRCDPISGHVSLYWYRQALGQGPEFLTYFNYEAQQDKSGLPNDRFSAERPEGSISTLTIQRTEQRDSAMYRCASSLGRENTEAFFGQGTRLTVV.